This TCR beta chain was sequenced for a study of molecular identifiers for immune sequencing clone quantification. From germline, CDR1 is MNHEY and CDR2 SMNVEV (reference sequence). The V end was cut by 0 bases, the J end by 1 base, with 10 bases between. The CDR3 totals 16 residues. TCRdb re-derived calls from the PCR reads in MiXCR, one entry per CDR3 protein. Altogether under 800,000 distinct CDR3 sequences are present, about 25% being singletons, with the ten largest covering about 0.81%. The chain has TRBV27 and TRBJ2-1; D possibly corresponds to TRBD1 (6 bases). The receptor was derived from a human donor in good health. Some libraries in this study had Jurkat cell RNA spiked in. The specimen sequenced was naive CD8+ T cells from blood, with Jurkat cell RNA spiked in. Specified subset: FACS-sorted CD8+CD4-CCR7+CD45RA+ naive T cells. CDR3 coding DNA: TGTGCCAGCAGTTTATCGGAGACAGGTTCCTACAATGAGCAGTTCTTC. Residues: CASSLSETGSYNEQFF.